The T cell receptor beta chain under discussion was sequenced for a study of blood T cells in healthy people across ages. Germline-derived CDR1 and CDR2 are MDHEN and SYDVKM. The CDR3 is 17 amino acids. Overall study findings and caveats: For the donors, CMV status was unknown and possibly confounded expanded clonotype changes. It was found that TCR beta diversity correlated strongly with the percentage of naive T cells. Aged donors had fewer naive CD4+ cells and lower diversity than long-lived donors.

Concerning this clonotype itself: Its antigen is undetermined.

The use of a sample-barcoded 5' primer and a J-beta primer mix characterized a second PCR of about 6 to 12 cycles. Unique molecular identifiers of 12 random nucleotides labeled each cDNA. In TCRdb, the 5' RACE reads were re-called with MiXCR into one record per CDR3 protein. The sample records roughly 1,800,000 distinct CDR3 sequences, around half being singletons. The sequence was obtained from a woman aged 40-49 years in good health. The specimen was blood. The chain carries TRBV28 and TRBJ2-1, with a weak D call TRBD1 (6 bases). The DNA end is more similar to TRBJ2-7, so the J call may be wrong. The CDR3 DNA reads as TGTGCCAGCAGTTTACGAAGGACAGTGCGCTCCTACAATGAGCAGTACTTC. Translated: CASSLRRTVRSYNEQYF.